Listed below are T cell receptor beta chains from one sample, sequenced in a study of cytomegalovirus exposure and HLA in healthy donors. Profiled with immunoSEQ multiplex PCR; TCRdb holds only in-frame clones, not every one. Here the sample spans some 98,000 clones, around 81% being singletons. Material for sequencing was PBMCs. All receptors derive from a female donor in good health and CMV-seropositive. The CDR3 runs from the conserved cysteine through the conserved F or W. D genes are given only for firm matches. Only part of the rows carry a size: once, few, many, or a class if the clone is expanded.

-	TRBJ2-5	TRBV6-5	15	TRBD2	CASSHLAGEKETQYF	TGTGCCAGCAGCCATCTAGCGGGAGAAAAAGAGACCCAGTACTTC
-	TRBJ1-2	TRBV4-2	13	-	CASSPNRRDGYTF	TGTGCCAGCAGCCCAAACCGGCGGGATGGCTACACCTTC
-	TRBJ2-7	TRBV19	14	-	CASSIQGNHYEQYF	TGTGCCAGTAGTATCCAGGGAAATCACTACGAGCAGTACTTC
-	TRBJ1-2	TRBV7-2	15	-	CASSLTPAANYGYTF	TGTGCCAGCAGCTTAACTCCGGCGGCTAACTATGGCTACACCTTC
few	TRBJ1-1	TRBV27	14	TRBD1	CASSLATGGTEAFF	TGTGCCAGCAGTTTAGCGACAGGGGGCACTGAAGCTTTCTTT
once	TRBJ2-3	TRBV29-1	11	TRBD2	CSAGGADTQYF	TGCAGCGCCGGGGGGGCGGATACGCAGTATTTT
few	TRBJ1-2	TRBV5-1	15	TRBD1	CASSPGQGGNYGYTF	TGCGCCAGCAGCCCCGGACAGGGGGGAAACTATGGCTACACCTTC
-	TRBJ2-7	TRBV7-9	15	-	CASSPGQLAHYEQYF	TGTGCCAGCAGCCCAGGACAACTCGCTCACTACGAGCAGTACTTC
-	TRBJ2-2	TRBV19	15	TRBD2	CASSILAGNTGELFF	TGTGCCAGTAGTATACTAGCGGGGAACACCGGGGAGCTGTTTTTT
-	TRBJ2-7	TRBV28	12	-	CASTNPLSEQYF	TGTGCCAGCACCAACCCTCTTAGCGAGCAGTACTTC
few	TRBJ2-2	TRBV5-1	18	TRBD1	CASSLVDRAWSDTGELFF	TGCGCCAGCAGCTTGGTGGACAGGGCCTGGTCAGACACCGGGGAGCTGTTTTTT
-	TRBJ2-1	TRBV6-5	16	TRBD2	CASSSTSGRLYNEQFF	TGTGCCAGCAGTTCGACTAGCGGGAGGTTGTACAATGAGCAGTTCTTC
-	TRBJ1-2	TRBV5-1	15	TRBD1	CASSYRDSQLYGYTF	TGCGCCAGCAGCTATCGGGACAGCCAACTCTATGGCTACACCTTC